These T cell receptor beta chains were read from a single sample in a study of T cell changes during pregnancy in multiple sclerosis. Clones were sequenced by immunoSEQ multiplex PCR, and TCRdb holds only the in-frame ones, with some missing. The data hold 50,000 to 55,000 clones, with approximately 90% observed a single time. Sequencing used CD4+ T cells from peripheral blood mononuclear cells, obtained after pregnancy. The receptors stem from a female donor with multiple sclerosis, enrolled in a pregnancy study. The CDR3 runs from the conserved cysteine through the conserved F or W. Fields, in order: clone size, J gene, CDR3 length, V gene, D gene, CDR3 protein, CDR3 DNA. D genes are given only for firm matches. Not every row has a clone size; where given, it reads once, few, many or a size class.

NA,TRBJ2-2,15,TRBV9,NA,CASSVVEMNTGELFF,TGTGCCAGCAGCGTAGTAGAGATGAACACCGGGGAGCTGTTTTTT
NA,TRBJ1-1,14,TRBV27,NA,CASSPYQGSTEAFF,TGTGCCAGCAGTCCCTATCAGGGGAGCACTGAAGCTTTCTTT
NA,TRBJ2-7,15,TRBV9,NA,CASSAETAGAGEQYF,TGTGCCAGCAGCGCCGAAACCGCAGGGGCCGGCGAGCAGTACTTC
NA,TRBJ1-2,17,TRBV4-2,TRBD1,CASSPSYRGASNYGYTF,TGTGCCAGCAGCCCATCGTACAGGGGGGCGTCAAACTATGGCTACACCTTC
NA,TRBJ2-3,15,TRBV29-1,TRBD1,CSGDTPQGKTDTQYF,TGCAGCGGAGACACACCACAGGGGAAAACAGATACGCAGTATTTT
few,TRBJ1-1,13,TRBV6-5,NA,CASSYSTGTEAFF,TGTGCCAGCAGTTACTCGACGGGAACTGAAGCTTTCTTT
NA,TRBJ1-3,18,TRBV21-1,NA,CASSKGERQASSGNTIYF,TGTGCCAGCAGCAAAGGTGAGAGACAGGCGAGCTCTGGAAACACCATATATTTT
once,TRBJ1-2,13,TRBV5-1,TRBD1,CASSRDSNYGYTF,TGCGCCAGCAGTCGGGACAGCAACTATGGCTACACCTTC
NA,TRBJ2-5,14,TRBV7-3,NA,CASSPQVTSKTQYF,TGTGCCAGCAGCCCACAGGTTACCTCCAAGACCCAGTACTTC
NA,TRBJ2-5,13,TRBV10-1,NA,CASSLSTQETQYF,TGCGCCAGCAGCCTTTCTACCCAAGAGACCCAGTACTTC
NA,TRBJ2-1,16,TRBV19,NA,CASSIVAGQGINEQFF,TGTGCCAGTAGTATAGTAGCGGGACAGGGTATCAATGAGCAGTTCTTC
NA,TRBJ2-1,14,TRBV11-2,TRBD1,CASSPRQGSNEQFF,TGTGCCAGCAGCCCAAGACAGGGGTCCAATGAGCAGTTCTTC
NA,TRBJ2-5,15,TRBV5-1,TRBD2,CASSLSSLAGGTQYF,TGCGCCAGCAGCTTGAGTAGTTTAGCGGGCGGGACCCAGTACTTC
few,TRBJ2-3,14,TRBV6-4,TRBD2,CASSPSGSPDTQYF,TGTGCCAGCAGTCCTAGCGGGAGTCCAGATACGCAGTATTTT
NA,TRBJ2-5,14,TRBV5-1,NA,CASSTTGFQETQYF,TGCGCCAGCAGCACGACAGGTTTCCAAGAGACCCAGTACTTC
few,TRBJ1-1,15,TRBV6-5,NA,CASSYSWQGNTEAFF,TGTGCCAGCAGTTACTCGTGGCAGGGGAACACTGAAGCTTTCTTT
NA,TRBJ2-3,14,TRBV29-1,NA,CSYYQPGFTDTQYF,TGCAGCTACTATCAACCCGGGTTCACAGATACGCAGTATTTT
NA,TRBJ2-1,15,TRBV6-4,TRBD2,CASSDRSGRINEQFF,TGTGCCAGCAGTGACCGTAGCGGGAGGATCAATGAGCAGTTCTTC
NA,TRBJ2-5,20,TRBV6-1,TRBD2,CASSELLTTGTSGIQETQYF,TGTGCCAGCAGTGAATTGCTGACCACAGGGACTAGCGGGATCCAAGAGACCCAGTACTTC
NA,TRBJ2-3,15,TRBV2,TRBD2,CASSRWREGLNTQYF,TGTGCCAGCAGCAGGTGGCGGGAGGGCCTGAATACGCAGTATTTT
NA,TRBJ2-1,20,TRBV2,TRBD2,CASSEVPVILAGSPYNEQFF,TGTGCCAGCAGTGAGGTCCCGGTAATACTAGCGGGCTCCCCGTACAATGAGCAGTTCTTC
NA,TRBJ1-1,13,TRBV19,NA,CASSIAENTEAFF,TGTGCCAGTAGTATCGCAGAGAACACTGAAGCTTTCTTT
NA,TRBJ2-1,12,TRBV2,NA,CASRVTSFSQFF,TGTGCCAGCAGGGTAACTAGCTTTTCCCAGTTCTTC
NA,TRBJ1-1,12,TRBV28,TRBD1,CASTSTGLGAFF,TGTGCCAGCACTTCGACAGGGCTGGGAGCTTTCTTT
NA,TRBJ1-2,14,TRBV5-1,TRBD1,CASSLGDRGYGYTF,TGCGCCAGCAGCTTGGGAGACAGGGGCTATGGCTACACCTTC
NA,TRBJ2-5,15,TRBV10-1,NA,CASSDVAASWETQYF,TGCGCCAGCAGTGATGTGGCGGCGTCCTGGGAGACCCAGTACTTC
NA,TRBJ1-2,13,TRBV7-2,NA,CASSLSRADGYTF,TGTGCCAGCAGCTTATCCAGGGCGGATGGCTACACCTTC
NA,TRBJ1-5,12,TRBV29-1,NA,CSAWTANQPQHF,TGCAGCGCATGGACAGCTAATCAGCCCCAGCATTTT
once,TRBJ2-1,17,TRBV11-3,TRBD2,CASSLNGGSWSYNEQFF,TGTGCCAGCAGCTTGAATGGCGGGAGCTGGTCCTACAATGAGCAGTTCTTC
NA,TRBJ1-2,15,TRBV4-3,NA,CASSQEAGYNYGYTF,TGCGCCAGCAGCCAAGAGGCAGGGTATAACTATGGCTACACCTTC
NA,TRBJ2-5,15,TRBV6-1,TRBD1,CASSEAGTGKETQYF,TGTGCCAGCAGTGAAGCCGGGACAGGGAAAGAGACCCAGTACTTC
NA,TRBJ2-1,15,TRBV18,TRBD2,CASSPGLATYNEQFF,TGTGCCAGCTCACCGGGACTAGCGACTTACAATGAGCAGTTCTTC
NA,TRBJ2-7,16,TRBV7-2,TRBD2,CASSLDSGGLSYEQYF,TGTGCCAGCAGCCTCGACAGCGGGGGTCTTTCCTACGAGCAGTACTTC
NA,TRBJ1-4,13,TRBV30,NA,CAWSRDSGEKLFF,TGTGCCTGGAGCCGGGACTCGGGTGAAAAACTGTTTTTT
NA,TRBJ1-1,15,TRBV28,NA,CASSGPTGLNTEAFF,TGTGCCAGCAGTGGGCCGACAGGCCTGAACACTGAAGCTTTCTTT
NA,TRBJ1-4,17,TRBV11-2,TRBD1,CASSLGSTGGAYEKLFF,TGTGCCAGCAGCTTGGGGTCTACAGGGGGCGCTTATGAAAAACTGTTTTTT
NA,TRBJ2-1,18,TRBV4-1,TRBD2,CASSRITTSGISLNEQFF,TGCGCCAGCAGCCGTATTACGACTAGCGGGATCTCTCTCAATGAGCAGTTCTTC
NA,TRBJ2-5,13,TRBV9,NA,CASSVGTVETQYF,TGTGCCAGCAGCGTAGGTACAGTTGAGACCCAGTACTTC
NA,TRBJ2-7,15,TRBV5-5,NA,CASSPALALPYEQYF,TGTGCCAGCTCCCCTGCCTTAGCGCTTCCCTACGAGCAGTACTTC
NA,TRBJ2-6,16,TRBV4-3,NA,CASSQATGIGANVLTF,TGCGCCAGCAGCCAAGCCACAGGGATCGGGGCCAACGTCCTGACTTTC
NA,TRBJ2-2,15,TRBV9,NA,CASSRDATNTGELFF,TGTGCCAGCAGCAGAGATGCAACGAACACCGGGGAGCTGTTTTTT
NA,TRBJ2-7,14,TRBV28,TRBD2,CASSLVAGGIEQYF,TGTGCCAGCAGTTTAGTAGCGGGAGGGATCGAGCAGTACTTC
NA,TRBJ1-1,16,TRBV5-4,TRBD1,CASSLGRGRVNTEAFF,TGTGCCAGCAGCTTGGGCAGGGGGCGCGTGAACACTGAAGCTTTCTTT
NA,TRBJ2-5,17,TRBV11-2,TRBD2,CASSLGVSGRYQKTQYF,TGTGCCAGCAGCTTAGGGGTTAGCGGGAGATATCAAAAGACCCAGTACTTC
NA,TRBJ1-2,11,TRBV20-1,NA,CSAPYTGGYTF,TGCAGTGCTCCCTACACCGGGGGGTACACCTTC
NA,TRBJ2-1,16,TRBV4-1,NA,CASSQGLGPRHNEQFF,TGCGCCAGCAGCCAAGGACTGGGTCCCCGGCACAATGAGCAGTTCTTC
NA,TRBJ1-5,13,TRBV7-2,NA,CASSFEGESAQHF,TGTGCCAGCAGCTTTGAGGGCGAGTCCGCCCAGCATTTT
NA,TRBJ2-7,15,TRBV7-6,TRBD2,CASSFTSGAGNEQYF,TGTGCCAGCAGCTTCACTAGCGGGGCCGGGAACGAGCAGTACTTC
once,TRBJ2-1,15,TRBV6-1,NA,CASRQLFLKGDEQFF,TGTGCCAGCAGACAACTCTTCTTGAAGGGAGATGAGCAGTTCTTC
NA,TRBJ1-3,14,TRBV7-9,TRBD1,CASSLTGVGNTIYF,TGTGCCAGCAGCTTGACAGGGGTTGGAAACACCATATATTTT
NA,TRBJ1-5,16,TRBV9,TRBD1,CASSVGTGGANQPQHF,TGTGCCAGCAGTGTCGGGACAGGGGGGGCCAATCAGCCCCAGCATTTT
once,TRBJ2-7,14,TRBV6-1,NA,CASTLGHYSYEQYF,TGTGCCAGCACGCTCGGACACTATTCCTACGAGCAGTACTTC
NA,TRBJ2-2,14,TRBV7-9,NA,CASSLVHTTGELFF,TGTGCCAGCAGCTTAGTACATACCACCGGGGAGCTGTTTTTT
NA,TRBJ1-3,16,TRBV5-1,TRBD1,CASSAGQGVAGNTIYF,TGCGCCAGCAGCGCCGGACAGGGTGTTGCTGGAAACACCATATATTTT